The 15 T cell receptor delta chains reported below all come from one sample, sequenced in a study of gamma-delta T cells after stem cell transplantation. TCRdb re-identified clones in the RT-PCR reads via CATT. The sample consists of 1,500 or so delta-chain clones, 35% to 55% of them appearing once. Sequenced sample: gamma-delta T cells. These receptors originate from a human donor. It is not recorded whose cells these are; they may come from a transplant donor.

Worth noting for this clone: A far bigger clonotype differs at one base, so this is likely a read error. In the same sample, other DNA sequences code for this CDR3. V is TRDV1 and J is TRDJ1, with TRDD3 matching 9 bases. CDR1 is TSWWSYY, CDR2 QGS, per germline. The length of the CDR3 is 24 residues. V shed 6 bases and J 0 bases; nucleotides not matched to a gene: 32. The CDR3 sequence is CALGDFPTNIPILGEIRYTDKLIF. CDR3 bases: TGTGCTCTTGGAGACTTTCCTACGAACATACCTATACTGGGGGAGATCAGGTACACCGATAAACTCATCTTT.

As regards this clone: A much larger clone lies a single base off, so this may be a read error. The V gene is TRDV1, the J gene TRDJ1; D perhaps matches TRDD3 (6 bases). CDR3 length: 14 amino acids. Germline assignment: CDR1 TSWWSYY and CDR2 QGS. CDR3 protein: CAPGERFYSTKLIF. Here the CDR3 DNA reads TGTGCTCCTGGGGAACGGTTTTATTCCACCAAACTCATCTTT.

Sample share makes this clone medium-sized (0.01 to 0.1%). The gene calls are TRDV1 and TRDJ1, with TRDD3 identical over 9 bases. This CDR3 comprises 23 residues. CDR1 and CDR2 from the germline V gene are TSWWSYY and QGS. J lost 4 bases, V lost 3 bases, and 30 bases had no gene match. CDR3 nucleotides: TGTGCTCTTGGGGACTACCAATCTCCTACTTTCTGGGGGATTCGAAGGACGAACGATAAACTCATCTTT. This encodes CALGDYQSPTFWGIRRTNDKLIF.

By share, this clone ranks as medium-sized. The CDR3 DNA reads TGTGCTCTTGGGTCCTTTTGGCCCGCGACTGGGGGATACGCGAGGCCCGATAAACTCATCTTT. Its protein is CALGSFWPATGGYARPDKLIF. The J gene is TRDJ1, the V gene TRDV1; 13 bases match TRDD3. Germline CDR1 TSWWSYY, CDR2 QGS. This CDR3 spans 21 amino acids. Trimming cost V 5 bases and J 3 bases; bases outside gene matches: 21.

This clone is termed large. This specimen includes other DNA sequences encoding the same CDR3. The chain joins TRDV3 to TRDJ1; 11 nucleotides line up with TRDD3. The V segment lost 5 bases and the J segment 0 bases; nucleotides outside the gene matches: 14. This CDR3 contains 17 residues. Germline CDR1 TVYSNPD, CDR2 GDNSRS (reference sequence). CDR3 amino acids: CAAILGDMHPYTDKLIF. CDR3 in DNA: TGTGCCGCTATACTGGGGGATATGCACCCGTACACCGATAAACTCATCTTT.

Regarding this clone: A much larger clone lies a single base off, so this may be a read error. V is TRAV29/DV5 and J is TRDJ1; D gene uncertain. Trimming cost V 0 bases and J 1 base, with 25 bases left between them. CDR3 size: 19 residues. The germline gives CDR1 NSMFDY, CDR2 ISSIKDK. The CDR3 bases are TGTGCAGCAAGCGAGGACTCCTTTCTACCAATCGTACCCACCGATAAACTCATCTTT. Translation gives CAASEDSFLPIVPTDKLIF.

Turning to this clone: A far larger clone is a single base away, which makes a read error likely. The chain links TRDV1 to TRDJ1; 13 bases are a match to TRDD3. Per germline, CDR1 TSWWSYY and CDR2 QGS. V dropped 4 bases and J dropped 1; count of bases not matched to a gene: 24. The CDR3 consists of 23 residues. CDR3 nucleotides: TGTGCTCTTGGGGCAAGGTTACACTCGACTGGGGGATACGAGTTTGAACCCACCGATAAACTCATCTTT. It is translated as CALGARLHSTGGYEFEPTDKLIF.

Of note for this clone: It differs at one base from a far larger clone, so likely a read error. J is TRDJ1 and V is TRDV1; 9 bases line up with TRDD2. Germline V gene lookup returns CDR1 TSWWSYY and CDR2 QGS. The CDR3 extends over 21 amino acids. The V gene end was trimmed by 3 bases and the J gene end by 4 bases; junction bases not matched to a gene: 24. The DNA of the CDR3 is TGTGCTCTTGGGGACTCCGACCTCCCTTCCTACAGTGGCTGGGTTGTCGATAAACTCATCTTT. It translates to CALGDSDLPSYSGWVVDKLIF.

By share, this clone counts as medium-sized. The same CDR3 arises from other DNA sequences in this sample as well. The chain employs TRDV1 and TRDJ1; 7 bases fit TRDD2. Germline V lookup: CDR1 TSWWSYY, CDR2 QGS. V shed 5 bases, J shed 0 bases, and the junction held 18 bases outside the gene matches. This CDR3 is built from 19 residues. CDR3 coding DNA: TGTGCTCTTGGGATCCCTTCCTCTTGGGTATCACTGAACACCGATAAACTCATCTTT. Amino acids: CALGIPSSWVSLNTDKLIF.

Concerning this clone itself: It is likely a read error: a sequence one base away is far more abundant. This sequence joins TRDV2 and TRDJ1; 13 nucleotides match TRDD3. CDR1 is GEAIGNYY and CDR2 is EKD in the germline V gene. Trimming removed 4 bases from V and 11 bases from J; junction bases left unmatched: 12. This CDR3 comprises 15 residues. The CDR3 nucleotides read TGTGCCTGTGATTTCGTACTGGGGGATACGGGTAATCTCATCTTT. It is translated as CACDFVLGDTGNLIF.

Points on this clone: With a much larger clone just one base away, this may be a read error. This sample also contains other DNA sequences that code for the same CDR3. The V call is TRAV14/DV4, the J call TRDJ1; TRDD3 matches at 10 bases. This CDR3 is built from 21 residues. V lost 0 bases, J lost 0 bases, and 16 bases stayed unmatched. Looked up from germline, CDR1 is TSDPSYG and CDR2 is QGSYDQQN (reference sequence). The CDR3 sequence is CAMREGAFLRLGDRYTDKLIF. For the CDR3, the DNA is TGTGCAATGAGAGAGGGCGCATTCCTGCGACTGGGGGATCGGTACACCGATAAACTCATCTTT.

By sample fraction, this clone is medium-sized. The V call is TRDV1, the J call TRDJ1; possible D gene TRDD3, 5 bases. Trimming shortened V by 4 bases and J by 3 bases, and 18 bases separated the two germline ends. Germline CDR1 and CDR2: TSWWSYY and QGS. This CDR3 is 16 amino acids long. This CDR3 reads CALGVVLAGGADKLIF. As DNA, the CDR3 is TGTGCTCTTGGGGTGGTCCTCGCCGGGGGGGCCGATAAACTCATCTTT.

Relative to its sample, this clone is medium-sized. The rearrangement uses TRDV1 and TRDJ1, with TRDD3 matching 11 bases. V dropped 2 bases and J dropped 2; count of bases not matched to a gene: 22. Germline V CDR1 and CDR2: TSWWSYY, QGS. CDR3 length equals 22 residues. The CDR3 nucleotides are TGTGCTCTTGGGGAATCTCCTGAGCGAAACATACTGGGGGATAAATATACCGATAAACTCATCTTT. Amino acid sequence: CALGESPERNILGDKYTDKLIF.

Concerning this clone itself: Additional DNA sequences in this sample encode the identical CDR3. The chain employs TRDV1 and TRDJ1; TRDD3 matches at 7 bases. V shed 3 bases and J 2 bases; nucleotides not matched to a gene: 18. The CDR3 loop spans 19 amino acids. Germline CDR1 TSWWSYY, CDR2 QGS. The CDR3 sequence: CALGDPPPRARGITDKLIF. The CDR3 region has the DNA TGTGCTCTTGGGGACCCGCCGCCTAGAGCCCGGGGGATTACCGATAAACTCATCTTT.

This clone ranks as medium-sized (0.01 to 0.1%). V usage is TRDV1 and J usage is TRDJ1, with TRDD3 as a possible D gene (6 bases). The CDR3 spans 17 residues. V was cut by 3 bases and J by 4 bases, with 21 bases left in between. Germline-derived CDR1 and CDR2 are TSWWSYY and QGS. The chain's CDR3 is CALGEPWVGALDDKLIF. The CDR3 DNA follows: TGTGCTCTTGGGGAGCCGTGGGTGGGGGCCCTCGACGATAAACTCATCTTT.